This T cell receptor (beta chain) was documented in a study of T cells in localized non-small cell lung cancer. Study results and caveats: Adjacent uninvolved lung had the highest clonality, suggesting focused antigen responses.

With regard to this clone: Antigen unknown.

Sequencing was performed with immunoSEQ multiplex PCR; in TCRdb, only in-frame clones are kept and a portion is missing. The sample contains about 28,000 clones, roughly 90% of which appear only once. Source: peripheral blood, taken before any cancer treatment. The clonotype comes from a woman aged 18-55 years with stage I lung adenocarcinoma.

The DNA of the CDR3 is TGTGCCAGCAGCAGCACAGGGACTTACACCTTC. Its translation: CASSSTGTYTF. The rearrangement links TRBV7-9 to TRBJ1-2, with a possible D match to TRBD1 (6 bases). V was trimmed by 5 bases and J by 11 bases, leaving 12 bases between them. The CDR3 totals 11 residues. From germline, CDR1 is SEHNR and CDR2 FQNEAQ (reference sequence). The complete variable domain, with remaining parts taken from reference TRBV7-9 and TRBJ1-2, reads DTGVSQNPRHKITKRGQNVTFRCDPISEHNRLYWYRQTLGQGPEFLTYFQNEAQLEKSRLLSDRFSAERPKGSFSTLEIQRTEQGDSAMYLCASSSTGTYTFGSGTRLTVV.